This record covers a single T cell receptor (beta chain). The antigen it binds to is not known. One end of the junction varies from germline; a read error may be responsible. Systemically healthy Caucasian individuals from Russia, 35 to 50 in total and aged roughly 6 to 100 years, were included as donors. Each donor gave around 9.8 milliliters of peripheral blood, collected into EDTA-treated Vacutainer tubes. Ficoll-Paque density-gradient centrifugation was used to isolate PBMCs, with at least 6.5 million per sample. Trizol reagent was used to extract total RNA from PBMCs, with at least 5.5 micrograms per sample. For every donor, an aliquot of PBMCs went through flow cytometry to measure the percentages of naive CD45RAhigh/CD27high T cells. This specimen belongs to a study of blood T cells in healthy people across ages (dated by TCRdb to about 2015). Notes on the research overall: In model experiments, template switching captured about one uniquely barcoded TCR beta cDNA molecule for every two T cells. Using the same blood draw, the study looked at two additional independent replicas of 1 million unique cDNA reads for two donors, one aged 18 to 30 and the other aged 80 or older. The donors were split into four age groups: young (average about 16 years), middle-aged (roughly 42), aged (62) and long-lived (under 85). To track age-related changes in TCR beta repertoire diversity, the study relied on deep sequencing normalized with unique cDNA molecular identifiers.

Library prep was done by 5' RACE. TCRdb lists the instrument as Illumina HiSeq 2500. A second PCR of about 6 to 12 cycles was run with a J-beta primer mix and a sample-barcoded 5' primer. Each TCR beta cDNA molecule received a unique molecular identifier from a template-switch 5' adaptor carrying 12 random nucleotides. At least 3 million CDR3-containing paired-end reads were obtained from each sample. All of the RNA was converted into first-strand cDNA using the Mint cDNA synthesis kit, with a TRBC-specific oligonucleotide serving as the primer. All cDNA was treated with uracil-DNA glycosylase and then went through a first 18-cycle PCR with the universal primers M1SS and BC2_uni_R. Per the original workflow: Each sample was normalized by randomly selecting 1 million high-quality reads, each carrying a distinct molecular identifier. Reads sharing molecular identifiers were discarded rather than binned into consensus sequences. MiTCR, with a Q25 quality threshold and the strictest error-elimination algorithm, was used for CDR3 identification, clonotype clustering and error correction. A nonparametric unseen species model with Euler transformation was used to estimate lower-bound total TCR beta diversity. TCRdb cleaned the public reads at Q25 with fastp, built clones with MiXCR and kept in-frame beta chains. Under each unique CDR3 protein, matching rows form one entry showing the most common genes and DNA. Clone size and V and J calls follow TCRdb, not the original study. Recorded for this sample are around 800,000 distinct CDR3 sequences; 20% to 30% of them occurred a single time. Jointly, the top ten make up less than 3.5% of the sample.

General study outcomes and caveats: Because donor CMV infection status was unknown, age-related changes in expanded clonotypes were potentially confounded. Observed TCR beta diversity per million T cells fell roughly linearly with age, and a significant reduction was already apparent by age approximately 41. Observed TCR beta diversity correlated strongly with the percentage of naive T cells measured by flow cytometry. Bulk unsorted PBMC profiling prevented conclusive comparison of naive and antigen-experienced compartments. Compared with the aged group, the long-lived group had more naive CD4+ T cells, fewer expanded clones and increased TCR diversity, suggesting age selection. Estimates of total diversity from one million sequenced T cells were regarded as lower bounds and underestimates.

The germline V gene yields KGHDR for CDR1 and SFDVKD for CDR2. Inclusive of the bounding cysteine and phenylalanine, the CDR3 is 13 residues long. Only the CDR3 portion is preserved as DNA: 39 bases, with reading frame beginning at the first base. The same sample was also used in a study of T cells of mothers and their children. The second source states: The donors were nine systemically healthy Caucasian individuals, made up of three mothers and their six children. cDNA synthesis consumed the entire amount of extracted RNA, loaded at about 1.5 ug RNA in each 15 ul reaction. Sample barcodes and 2-4 random nucleotides were added via the M1S primer in the second PCR. More than 8 million TCR beta CDR3 reads were obtained from each mother, and several million reads were obtained from each child. In both related and unrelated pairs, thymic selection shapes the output of TCR recombination in a similar way, with inherited differences having only a minor effect. Normalized repertoire overlap was always slightly but never significantly higher in related than unrelated mother-child pairs. With a sensitivity of approximately 96 clones per million clonotypes, no persistent microchimeric T cell clones were detected. In the study, deep NGS was used to compare the TCR beta repertoires of mothers and children, and features distinguishing related mother-child pairs from unrelated individuals were sought. On average, the children were roughly 10 +/- 4 years old, while the mothers were about 37 +/- 4 years old. After adapters were ligated using NEBNext reagents, the libraries underwent 100+100 nt paired-end sequencing on an Illumina HiSeq 2000. To prevent cross-contamination, the mother and child libraries were prepared a month apart and were sequenced in separate runs. Each donor had between about 450,000 and 2,100,000 distinct TCR beta clonotypes identified. Naive TCR beta clonotypes were estimated from low-frequency clonotypes matched to each donor's FACS-determined naive share, without sorting.

The sequence was obtained from a boy younger than 18 in good health. The sequencing input was blood. The chain is encoded by TRBV24-1 joined to TRBJ1-5; no D segment can be confidently identified. The CDR3 protein: CATQRDFNQAQHF. The DNA sequence reads TGTGCCACCCAAAGGGATTTTAATCAGGCCCAGCATTTT.